A selection of T cell receptor beta chains follows, all from one sample in a study of cytomegalovirus exposure and HLA in healthy donors. Profiling relied on immunoSEQ multiplex PCR, and the TCRdb table lists in-frame clones only, not all of them. This sample yields around 120,000 clones, of which about 71% are seen a single time; 2.6% belongs to the top ten. Sequenced material: PBMCs. The receptor set was obtained from a woman between 55 and 75 years old in good health and CMV-seropositive. Both conserved end residues are part of each CDR3. A D gene is named only where the DNA matches it firmly. Not all rows give a size; the values are once, few, many and, for expanded clones, a class.

V	size	J	D	CDR3	DNA
TRBV5-6	-	TRBJ2-7	TRBD1	CASSFGTVYEQYF	TGTGCCAGCAGCTTCGGGACAGTCTACGAGCAGTACTTC
TRBV21-1	-	TRBJ1-4	-	CASSKDREDEKLFF	TGTGCCAGCAGCAAGGACAGGGAAGACGAAAAACTGTTTTTT
TRBV7-2	once	TRBJ2-7	-	CASSSDYDEQYF	TGTGCCAGCAGCTCGGACTACGACGAGCAGTACTTC
TRBV20-1	-	TRBJ2-4	TRBD1	CSAFGQDIQYF	TGCAGTGCCTTTGGACAGGACATTCAGTACTTC
TRBV29-1	-	TRBJ2-7	TRBD1	CSVEGGTGGPSYEQYF	TGCAGCGTTGAAGGGGGGACAGGGGGCCCCTCCTACGAGCAGTACTTC
TRBV18	-	TRBJ1-5	-	CASSPRGDQPQHF	TGTGCCAGCTCACCACGCGGGGATCAGCCCCAGCATTTT
TRBV5-1	-	TRBJ2-5	-	CASSLSGGQETQYF	TGCGCCAGCAGCTTGTCTGGCGGACAAGAGACCCAGTACTTC
TRBV25-1	-	TRBJ1-1	-	CASSDRGRAAREAFF	TGTGCCAGCAGTGATAGGGGCCGGGCAGCCCGTGAAGCTTTCTTT
TRBV18	-	TRBJ2-3	-	CASSPPERGTDTQYF	TGTGCCAGCTCACCACCGGAGCGGGGCACAGATACGCAGTATTTT
TRBV19	-	TRBJ1-2	TRBD1	CASSPGRGLYGYTF	TGTGCCAGTAGTCCCGGGAGGGGGCTTTATGGCTACACCTTC
TRBV7-8	-	TRBJ1-2	TRBD1	CASSPTGGLGYGYTF	TGTGCCAGCAGCCCTACAGGGGGGCTTGGCTATGGCTACACCTTC
TRBV6-1	-	TRBJ2-7	TRBD1	CASTYLTGNYEQYF	TGTGCCAGCACCTACCTGACAGGGAACTACGAGCAGTACTTC
TRBV9	few	TRBJ2-2	TRBD2	CASSLGLEGTGELFF	TGTGCCAGCAGCCTCGGACTAGAGGGCACCGGGGAGCTGTTTTTT
TRBV5-1	-	TRBJ1-2	-	CASSLQSGNYGYTF	TGCGCCAGCAGCTTGCAGTCGGGGAACTATGGCTACACCTTC